The source of this T cell receptor beta chain is a study of blood T cells in healthy people across ages. General study findings and limits: Diversity was estimated from one million T cells, and these estimates were considered underestimates. Unsorted PBMCs prevented conclusive naive versus antigen-experienced comparison.

The use of a sample-barcoded 5' primer and a J-beta primer mix characterized a second PCR of roughly 6 to 11 cycles. The authors tagged each cDNA molecule using a template-switch adaptor with 12 random nucleotides. In TCRdb, the 5' RACE reads were re-called with MiXCR into one record per CDR3 protein. This table holds approximately 1.5 million distinct CDR3 sequences, roughly two fifths found once. On this clonotype itself: What it binds is not known. A much larger clone lies one base from this, so it may be a read error.

Germline loops: CDR1 SQVTM, CDR2 ANQGSEA. The CDR3 sequence is 13 residues long. The extraction recovered at least 5 micrograms of total RNA per sample. This TCR came from a woman in her late teens or twenties in good health. Material: blood. The V gene is TRBV29-1, the J gene TRBJ2-1; possibly TRBD1 for D (6 bases). The DNA end is a closer match to TRBJ2-7, so the J assignment may be wrong. The CDR3 protein is CSVLRGSYNEQYF. The CDR3, as DNA: TGCAGCGTACTCAGGGGATCCTACAATGAGCAGTACTTC.